Below, 4 T cell receptor beta chains from the same sample are listed, as sequenced in a study of shared clonotypes between healthy human individuals. Sequencing used immunoSEQ multiplex PCR; TCRdb keeps in-frame clones, though not all of them. The sample has some 700,000 clones, about 90% seen once. Specimen: memory CD8+ T cells from PBMCs. Subset meaning: CD45RO+ cells pooled with CCR7-negative TemRA cells. The receptors here all came from a man between 18 and 35 years old in good health. Some clones in this sample may be carry-over from other donors' samples.

The genes are TRBV2 and TRBJ2-2, with 7 bases identical to TRBD1. The CDR3 runs 16 residues. Germline V gene sequence: CDR1 SNHLY, CDR2 FYNNEI. Unmatched junction bases numbered 8, after V lost 7 bases and J lost 0 bases. CDR3 nucleotide sequence: TGTGCCAGCACTTCGTGGGGGACAGCGAACACCGGGGAGCTGTTTTTT. Translating it yields CASTSWGTANTGELFF.

This chain joins TRBV11-2 and TRBJ2-7; 8 nucleotides match TRBD2. CDR1 SGHAT and CDR2 FQNNGV come from the germline V gene. The junction had 6 bases not matched to a gene; V was cut back by 5 bases and J by 0 bases. This CDR3 is built from 15 residues. Here the CDR3 DNA reads TGTGCCAGCAGCCCCACTAGCGGCCCCTCCTACGAGCAGTACTTC. Its translation: CASSPTSGPSYEQYF.

The rearrangement links TRBV4-2 to TRBJ2-1, with 7 bases identical to TRBD2. Germline V lookup: CDR1 LGHNA, CDR2 YNFKEQ. This CDR3 contains 12 residues. Trimming at V came to 3 bases and at J to 9 bases, leaving 2 bases not matched to a gene. For the CDR3, the DNA is TGTGCCAGCAGCCAGGCTAGCGGTGAGCAGTTCTTC. Residues: CASSQASGEQFF.

The chain links TRBV11-2 to TRBJ2-6; TRBD1 might be the D (5 bases). Per germline, CDR1 SGHAT and CDR2 FQNNGV. This CDR3 spans 18 amino acids. V gave up 10 bases and J gave up 3 bases, with 25 bases separating them. The CDR3 loop reads CAIRRVRRGEDGANVLTF. The CDR3 nucleotides read TGTGCCATAAGACGGGTGCGAAGGGGCGAGGATGGGGCCAACGTCCTGACTTTC. The entire variable domain, with the rest obtained from reference TRBV11-2 and TRBJ2-6, is as follows: EAGVAQSPRYKIIEKRQSVAFWCNPISGHATLYWYQQILGQGPKLLIQFQNNGVVDDSQLPKDRFSAERLKGVDSTLKIQPAKLEDSAVYLCAIRRVRRGEDGANVLTFGAGSRLTVL.